This paragraph covers one T cell receptor (beta chain) sequence. Its antigen is still unknown. Base qualities are not at hand, and no much larger clone is one base apart. The record originates from a study of T cells in Graves' hyperthyroidism and ophthalmopathy (dated by TCRdb to between 2018 and 2021). Background on the whole study: Peripheral blood samples were taken at the time of initial diagnosis, prior to any treatment. The approximately 98 discovery patients were randomly divided into training and test sets at a 7:3 ratio. Following sampling, methimazole starting at 30 mg daily was given to hyperthyroidism patients, and high-dose intravenous methylprednisolone was given to ophthalmopathy patients. Prospective prediction of ophthalmopathy was tested in an independent validation cohort of 18 to 20 hyperthyroidism patients and around 16 patients who later progressed to ophthalmopathy. The study also compared thyroid tissue and blood T-cell repertoires from more than 5 Graves' hyperthyroidism patients. To identify TCR V-J signatures that set the groups apart, the researchers used a discovery cohort of more than 95 patients, made up of about 44 with Graves' ophthalmopathy and 57 with stable Graves' hyperthyroidism. TCR Vbeta CDR3 sequencing of approximately 140 peripheral blood samples (over 40 ophthalmopathy, roughly 72 hyperthyroidism and about 17 progressor patients) is reported in the paper.

In the ophthalmopathy patients, disease was moderately to severely active, with a Clinical Activity Score of 3 or more, a NOSPECS grade of 4 or more, and a duration of less than 3 months. Any patient with an uncontrolled infection, another autoimmune disease, pregnancy or lactation was excluded. Clinical symptoms, serum thyroxine and TRAb, thyroid ultrasound, and orbital computed tomography formed the basis for the diagnoses. Ficoll-Paque density gradient centrifugation was used to isolate PBMCs from about 9 ml of fresh peripheral blood. Total RNA was extracted with Trizol reagent, and quality was checked on an Agilent 2100 Bioanalyzer. The TCR beta CDR3 regions were amplified from the RNA transcripts. A first-round RT-PCR of the TCR CDR3 used the HTBI primer set with the Qiagen OneStep RT-PCR kit. Libraries were constructed in a second round of multiplex PCR, after which size selection and purification were carried out. The libraries were sequenced on an Illumina HiSeq2000 using paired-end 100 bp reads. In the source study's methods: SOAPnuke was used to process the raw data, removing reads that contained adapters or uncalled bases, had a mean Phred below 15, or lacked an exact match to the constant primer or identifier. COPE v1.2.5 was used to merge the high-quality paired reads, and each unique nucleotide sequence was defined as a clonotype. MiTCR v1.1 was used to align clonotypes to the IMGT TRBV, TRBD and TRBJ reference segments. Analysis was restricted to V-J combinations with a frequency above 0.0001, which covered roughly 99% of repertoires. A TCS score was defined as the ratio of F50 (clonal expansion) to E x V (chaos), with BLOSUM62-based TCRdist applied between CDR3 peptides within each V-J. Welch's t-statistics and random forest reduced 500 to 650 V-J features to about 13, which were used in a naive Bayes classifier (R e1071). TCRdb passed the public sequencing reads through fastp at Q25 and MiXCR, retaining productive beta sequences. Rows are combined by CDR3 protein, so each entry shows the most common genes and DNA. It is TCRdb's table, rather than the study itself, that gives the V and J calls and clone size. Within this sample are 450,000 to 650,000 distinct CDR3 sequences, with 17% of them counted one time only. Approximately 18% of the sample comes from the top ten.

Broad study findings and their caveats: Most expanded thyroid clonotypes (frequency above 0.001) were also found in blood, which suggests that blood repertoires may mirror thyroid immune responses. A 13 V-J signature model separated ophthalmopathy from stable hyperthyroidism, with approximately 87% sensitivity and about 81% specificity in cross-validation and 80%/75% in testing. In validation, the model predicted progression to ophthalmopathy a median of approximately 6.6 months before onset, with roughly 71% sensitivity and roughly 77% specificity. Sample size was not statistically predetermined, and investigators were not blinded to group allocation.

Sequencing was carried out using blood. The source of this sequence is a woman in her late teens or twenties with Graves' ophthalmopathy.

The base sequence is TGTGCCAGCAGTTCGACCGGGACAACCTTTTACAATGAGCAGTTCTTC. It translates as CASSSTGTTFYNEQFF. The chain links TRBV27 with TRBJ2-1, with a tentative D gene TRBD1 over 6 matching bases. The CDR3 goes from the cysteine to the phenylalanine over 16 residues. Of the read, only the CDR3 DNA is kept; its 48 bases are in frame from base 1. CDR1 and CDR2 were assigned from the germline V gene (reference sequence) as MNHEY and SMNVEV. V was cut back by 4 bases and J by 4 bases, leaving a gap of 17 bases between them.